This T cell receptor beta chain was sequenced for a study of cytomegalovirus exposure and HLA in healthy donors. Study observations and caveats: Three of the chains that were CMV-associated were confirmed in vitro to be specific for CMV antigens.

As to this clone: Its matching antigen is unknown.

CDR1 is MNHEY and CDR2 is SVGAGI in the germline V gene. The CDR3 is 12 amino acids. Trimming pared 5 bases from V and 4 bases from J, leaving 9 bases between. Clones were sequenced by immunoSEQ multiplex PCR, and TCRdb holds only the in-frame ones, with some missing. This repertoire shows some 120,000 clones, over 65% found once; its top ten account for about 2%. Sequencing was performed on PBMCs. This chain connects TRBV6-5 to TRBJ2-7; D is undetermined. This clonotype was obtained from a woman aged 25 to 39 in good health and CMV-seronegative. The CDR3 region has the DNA TGTGCCAGCAGTACTCCCCTATACGAGCAGTACTTC. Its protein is CASSTPLYEQYF.